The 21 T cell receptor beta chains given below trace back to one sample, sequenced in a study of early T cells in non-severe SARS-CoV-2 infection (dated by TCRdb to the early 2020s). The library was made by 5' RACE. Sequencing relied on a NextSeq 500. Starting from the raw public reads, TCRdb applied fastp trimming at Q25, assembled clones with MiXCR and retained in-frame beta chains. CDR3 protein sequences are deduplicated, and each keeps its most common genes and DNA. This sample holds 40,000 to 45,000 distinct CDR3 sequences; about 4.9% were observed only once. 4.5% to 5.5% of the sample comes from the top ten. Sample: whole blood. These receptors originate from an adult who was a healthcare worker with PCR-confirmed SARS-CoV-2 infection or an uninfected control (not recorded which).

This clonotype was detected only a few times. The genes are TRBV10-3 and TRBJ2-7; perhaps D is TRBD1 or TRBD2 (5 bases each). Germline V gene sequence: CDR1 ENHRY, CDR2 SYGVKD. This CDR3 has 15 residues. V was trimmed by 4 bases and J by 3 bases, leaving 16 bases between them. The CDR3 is CAISAGDGHYYEQYF. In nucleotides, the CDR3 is TGTGCCATCAGTGCCGGGGACGGTCACTACTACGAGCAGTACTTC.

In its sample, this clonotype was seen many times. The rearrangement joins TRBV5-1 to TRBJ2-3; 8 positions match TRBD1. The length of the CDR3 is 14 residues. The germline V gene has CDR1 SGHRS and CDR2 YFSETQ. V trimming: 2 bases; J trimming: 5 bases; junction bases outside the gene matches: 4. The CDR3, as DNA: TGCGCCAGCAGCTTTCAGGGGGCAGGAGATACGCAGTATTTT. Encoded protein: CASSFQGAGDTQYF.

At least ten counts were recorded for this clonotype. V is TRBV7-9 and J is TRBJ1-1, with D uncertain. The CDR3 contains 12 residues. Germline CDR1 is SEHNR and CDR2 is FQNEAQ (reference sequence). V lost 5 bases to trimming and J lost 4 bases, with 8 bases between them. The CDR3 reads CASSLLLTEAFF. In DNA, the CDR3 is TGTGCCAGCAGCCTTCTTCTCACTGAAGCTTTCTTT.

The CDR3 DNA reads TGCAGCGTTGGTGGAGCTAGCCTGGGCTACGAGCAGTACTTC. Its protein product is CSVGGASLGYEQYF. The V and J genes are TRBV29-1 and TRBJ2-7, with D perhaps TRBD2 (5 bases). The V end was cut by 4 bases, the J end by 3 bases, with 16 bases between. The germline gives CDR1 SQVTM, CDR2 ANQGSEA. This CDR3 is built from 14 residues.

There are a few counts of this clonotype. CDR3 bases: TGCAGTGCCGGGGGACAGATCTCCTACGAGCAGTACTTC. Residues: CSAGGQISYEQYF. This sequence joins TRBV20-1 and TRBJ2-7, with D perhaps TRBD1 (7 bases). The CDR3 totals 13 residues. Between the trimmed V and J ends, which lost 6 bases and 0 bases, there was a span of 12 bases. Per the germline V gene, CDR1 is DFQATT and CDR2 is SNEGSKA (reference sequence).

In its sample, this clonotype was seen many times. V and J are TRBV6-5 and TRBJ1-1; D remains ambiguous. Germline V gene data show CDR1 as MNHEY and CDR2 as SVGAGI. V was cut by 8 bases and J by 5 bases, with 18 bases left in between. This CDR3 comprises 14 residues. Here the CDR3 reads CASGLLGVGTEAFF. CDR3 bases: TGTGCCAGCGGTCTCCTCGGGGTGGGGACTGAAGCTTTCTTT.

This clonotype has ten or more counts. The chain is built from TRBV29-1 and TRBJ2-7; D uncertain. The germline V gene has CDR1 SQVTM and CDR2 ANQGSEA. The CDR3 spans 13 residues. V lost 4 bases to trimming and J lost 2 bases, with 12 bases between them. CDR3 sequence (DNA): TGCAGCGTTGTTACGGCACAAACCTACGAGCAGTACTTC. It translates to CSVVTAQTYEQYF.

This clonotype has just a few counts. The CDR3 region has the DNA TGTGCCAGCTCACCACCCGAGGGGGCCAAAAACATTCAGTACTTC. Protein: CASSPPEGAKNIQYF. The chain employs TRBV18 and TRBJ2-4; perhaps D is TRBD1 or TRBD2 (5 bases each). Germline CDR1 is KGHSH and CDR2 is LQKENI. V lost 0 bases to trimming and J lost 1 base, with 7 bases between them. The length of the CDR3 is 15 residues.

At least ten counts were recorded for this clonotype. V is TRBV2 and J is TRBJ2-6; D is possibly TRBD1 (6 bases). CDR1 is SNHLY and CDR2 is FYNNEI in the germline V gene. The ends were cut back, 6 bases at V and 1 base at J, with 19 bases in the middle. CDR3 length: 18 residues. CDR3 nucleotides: TGTGCCAGCAGCCCGGACAGCGTCTCCCGATCTGGGGCCAACGTCCTGACTTTC. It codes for CASSPDSVSRSGANVLTF. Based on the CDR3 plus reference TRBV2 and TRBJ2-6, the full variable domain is EPEVTQTPSHQVTQMGQEVILRCVPISNHLYFYWYRQILGQKVEFLVSFYNNEISEKSEIFDDQFSVERPDGSNFTLKIRSTKLEDSAMYFCASSPDSVSRSGANVLTFGAGSRLTVL.

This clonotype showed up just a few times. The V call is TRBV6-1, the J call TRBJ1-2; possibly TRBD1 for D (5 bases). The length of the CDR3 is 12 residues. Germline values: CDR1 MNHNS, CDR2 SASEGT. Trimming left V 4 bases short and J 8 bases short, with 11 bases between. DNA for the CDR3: TGTGCCAGCAGTGGGGGGTCCTTAGGCTACACCTTC. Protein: CASSGGSLGYTF.

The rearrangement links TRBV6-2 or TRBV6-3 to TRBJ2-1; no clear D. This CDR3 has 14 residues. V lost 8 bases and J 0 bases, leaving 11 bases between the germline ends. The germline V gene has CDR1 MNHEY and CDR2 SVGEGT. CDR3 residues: CASSLIGSYNEQFF. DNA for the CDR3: TGTGCCAGCTCCCTGATAGGCTCCTACAATGAGCAGTTCTTC.

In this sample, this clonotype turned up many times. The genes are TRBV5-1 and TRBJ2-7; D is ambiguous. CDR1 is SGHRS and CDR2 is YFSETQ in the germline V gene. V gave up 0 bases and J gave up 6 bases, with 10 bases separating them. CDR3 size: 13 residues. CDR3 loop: CASSLGGSSEQYF. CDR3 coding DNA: TGCGCCAGCAGCTTGGGTGGAAGCAGCGAGCAGTACTTC.

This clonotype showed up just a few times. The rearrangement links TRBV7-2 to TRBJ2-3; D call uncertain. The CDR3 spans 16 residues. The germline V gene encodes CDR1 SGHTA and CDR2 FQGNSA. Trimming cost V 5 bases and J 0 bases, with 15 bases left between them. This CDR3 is CASSPWDAPSTDTQYF. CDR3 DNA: TGTGCCAGCAGCCCCTGGGATGCGCCTAGCACAGATACGCAGTATTTT.

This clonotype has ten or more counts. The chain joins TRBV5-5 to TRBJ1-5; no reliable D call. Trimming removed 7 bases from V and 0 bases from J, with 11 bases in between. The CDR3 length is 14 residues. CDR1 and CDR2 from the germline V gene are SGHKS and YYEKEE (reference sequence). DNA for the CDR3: TGTGCCAGCTCAGCGATGTATAGCAATCAGCCCCAGCATTTT. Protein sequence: CASSAMYSNQPQHF.

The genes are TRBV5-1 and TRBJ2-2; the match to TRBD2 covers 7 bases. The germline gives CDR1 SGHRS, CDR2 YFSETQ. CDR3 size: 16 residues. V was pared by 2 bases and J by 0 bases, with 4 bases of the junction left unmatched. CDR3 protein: CASSFSGPPNTGELFF. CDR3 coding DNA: TGCGCCAGCAGCTTTAGCGGGCCTCCGAACACCGGGGAGCTGTTTTTT.

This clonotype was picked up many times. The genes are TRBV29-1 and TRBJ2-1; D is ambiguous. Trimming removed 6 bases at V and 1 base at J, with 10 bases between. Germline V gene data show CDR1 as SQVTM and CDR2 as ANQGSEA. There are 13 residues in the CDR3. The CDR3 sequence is CSVEDLSYNEQFF. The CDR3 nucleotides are TGCAGCGTAGAGGACCTGTCCTACAATGAGCAGTTCTTC.

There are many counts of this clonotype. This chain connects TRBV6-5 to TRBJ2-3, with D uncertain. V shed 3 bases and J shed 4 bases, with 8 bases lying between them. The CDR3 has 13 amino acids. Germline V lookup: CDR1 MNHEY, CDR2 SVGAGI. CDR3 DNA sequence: TGTGCCAGCAGTTATCCAGGTTCAGATACGCAGTATTTT. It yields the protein CASSYPGSDTQYF.

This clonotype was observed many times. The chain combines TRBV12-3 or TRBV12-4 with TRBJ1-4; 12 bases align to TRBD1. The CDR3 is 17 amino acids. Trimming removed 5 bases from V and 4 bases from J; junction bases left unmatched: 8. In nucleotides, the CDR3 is TGTGCCAGCAGTCCGGGACAGGGGGCGCGTGGTAATGAAAAACTGTTTTTT. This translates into CASSPGQGARGNEKLFF.

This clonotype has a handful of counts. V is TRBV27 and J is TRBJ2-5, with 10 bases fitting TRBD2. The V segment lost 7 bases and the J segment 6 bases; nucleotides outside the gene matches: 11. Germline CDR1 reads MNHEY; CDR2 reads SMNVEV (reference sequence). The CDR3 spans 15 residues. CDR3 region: CASNEAGGPKKTQYF. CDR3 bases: TGTGCCAGCAATGAAGCGGGAGGGCCTAAAAAGACCCAGTACTTC.

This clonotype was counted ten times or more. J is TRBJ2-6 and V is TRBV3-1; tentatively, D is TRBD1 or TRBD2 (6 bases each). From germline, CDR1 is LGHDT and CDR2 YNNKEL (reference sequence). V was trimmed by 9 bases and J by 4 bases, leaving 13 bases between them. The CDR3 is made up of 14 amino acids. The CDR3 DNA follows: TGTGCCAGTCGATGGGGGGCCGGGGCCAACGTCCTGACTTTC. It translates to CASRWGAGANVLTF.

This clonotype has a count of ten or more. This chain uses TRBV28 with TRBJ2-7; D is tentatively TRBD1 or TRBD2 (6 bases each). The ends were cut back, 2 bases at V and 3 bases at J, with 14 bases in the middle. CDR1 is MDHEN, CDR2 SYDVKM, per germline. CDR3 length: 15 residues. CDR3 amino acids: CASSLPGASIYEQYF. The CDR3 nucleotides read TGTGCCAGCAGTTTACCGGGGGCTAGTATCTACGAGCAGTACTTC.